These 16 T cell receptor beta chains originate from one sample sequenced in a study of technical replicates of blood from a handful of donors. Some clones are missing from TCRdb's copy, which holds only in-frame ones; the method was immunoSEQ multiplex PCR. This sample has tens of thousands of clones, with approximately 96% found just once. Sequencing input: T cells isolated from PBMCs. The receptors shown here come from a human donor in good health.

For this clone: Within the sample, other DNA sequences also encode this same CDR3. The J gene is TRBJ2-7, the V gene TRBV9; no clear D. The CDR3 contains 14 residues. V dropped 0 bases and J dropped 0 bases, with 7 bases sitting between them. Germline assignment: CDR1 SGDLS and CDR2 YYNGEE. CDR3 residues: CASSVGGSSYEQYF. In DNA, the CDR3 is TGTGCCAGCAGCGTAGGAGGAAGCTCCTACGAGCAGTACTTC.

This clone was seen just once. In DNA form, the CDR3 reads TGCAGCGTGGGACAGGCCCGGGGGGAGACCCAGTACTTC. Its protein is CSVGQARGETQYF. The chain joins TRBV29-1 to TRBJ2-5; 8 bases map to TRBD1. The CDR3 extends over 13 amino acids. Germline CDR1 reads SQVTM; CDR2 reads ANQGSEA. Germline trimming cut 6 bases from V and 5 bases from J; bases unmatched to any gene: 8.

This clone came up once. The rearrangement links TRBV19 to TRBJ2-3; 10 nucleotides match TRBD2. The CDR3 contains 18 residues. Trimming took 4 bases from V and 5 from J; bases not matched to a gene: 15. The V gene's germline CDR1 is LNHDA and CDR2 SQIVND (reference sequence). The CDR3 bases are TGTGCCAGTAGTAAGCCTAGCGGGAGTCTCGGCTGGGGAGATACGCAGTATTTT. Translating it yields CASSKPSGSLGWGDTQYF.

The chain employs TRBV19 and TRBJ2-7, with a possible D match to TRBD1 (5 bases). Germline V gene sequence: CDR1 LNHDA, CDR2 SQIVND (reference sequence). V shed 5 bases and J shed 4 bases, with 9 bases lying between them. The CDR3 spans 12 residues. The DNA for the CDR3 is TGTGCCAGTAGTCCCGACAGTTACGAGCAGTACTTC. Protein product: CASSPDSYEQYF.

The rearrangement joins TRBV11-2 to TRBJ2-7; 8 bases match TRBD1. The CDR3 has 13 residues. Per the germline V gene, CDR1 is SGHAT and CDR2 is FQNNGV. V lost 5 bases and J lost 4; bases outside the gene matches: 4. The CDR3 loop is CASSLQGAYEQYF. The CDR3 bases are TGTGCCAGCAGCCTGCAGGGGGCATACGAGCAGTACTTC.

The CDR3 region has the DNA TGTGCCAGCAGTTTAGGGACTAGCGGGACCTATGAGCAGTTCTTC. It codes for CASSLGTSGTYEQFF. The chain carries TRBV28 and TRBJ2-1, with 13 bases aligning to TRBD2. Trimming took 2 bases from V and 8 from J; bases not matched to a gene: 3. The CDR3 loop spans 15 amino acids. Germline V gene sequence: CDR1 MDHEN, CDR2 SYDVKM.

DNA of the CDR3: TGCGCCAGCAGCCAAATCTCAGGGGATCAGCCCCAGCATTTT. Translated: CASSQISGDQPQHF. This chain joins TRBV4-1 and TRBJ1-5, with TRBD1 as a possible D gene (6 bases). Trimming removed 2 bases at V and 5 bases at J, with 10 bases between. Germline CDR1 reads MGHRA; CDR2 reads YSYEKL. The CDR3 spans 14 residues.

The rearrangement joins TRBV10-3 to TRBJ1-2, with D perhaps matching TRBD1 (6 bases). Germline loops: CDR1 ENHRY, CDR2 SYGVKD. Trimming took off 8 bases at V and 3 bases at J, with 10 bases between the two ends. The CDR3 has 12 amino acids. The CDR3 reads CAIGGRDYGYTF. The CDR3 nucleotides are TGTGCCATCGGGGGCCGCGACTATGGCTACACCTTC.

The V and J genes are TRBV5-1 and TRBJ2-1; 14 nucleotides align to TRBD2. Germline-derived CDR1 and CDR2 are SGHRS and YFSETQ. V shed 6 bases and J 7 bases; nucleotides not matched to a gene: 9. The CDR3 covers 16 residues. CDR3 DNA sequence: TGCGCCAGCACCCCCACCGGGACTAGCGGGAGTAATGAGCAGTTCTTC. Protein: CASTPTGTSGSNEQFF.

The V gene is TRBV4-1, the J gene TRBJ2-3, with TRBD1 identical over 8 bases. With V trimmed by 2 bases and J by 4 bases, 5 bases remained unmatched. The CDR3 is 15 residues long. Germline CDR1 MGHRA, CDR2 YSYEKL. CDR3 coding DNA: TGCGCCAGCAGCCAACAGGACAGGGAGGCAGATACGCAGTATTTT. Translating gives CASSQQDREADTQYF.

The chain joins TRBV6-5 to TRBJ1-4, with no clear D. The germline CDR1 and CDR2 sequences are MNHEY and SVGAGI. The CDR3 length is 13 residues. The germline V and J ends were trimmed by 1 base and 7 bases, with 7 bases remaining between them. This CDR3 reads CASSYFMSEKLFF. The CDR3 DNA is TGTGCCAGCAGTTACTTTATGAGTGAAAAACTGTTTTTT.

The rearrangement joins TRBV4-1 to TRBJ2-3; 12 nucleotides agree with TRBD2. V lost 1 base, J lost 1 base, and 6 bases stayed unmatched. CDR3 size: 18 residues. Germline CDR1 and CDR2: MGHRA and YSYEKL. CDR3 sequence: CASSQALAGGSRTDTQYF. The CDR3 bases are TGCGCCAGCAGCCAAGCACTAGCGGGAGGTAGTCGCACAGATACGCAGTATTTT.

The V and J genes are TRBV6-1 and TRBJ2-2; possibly TRBD1 for D (6 bases). The V end lost 6 bases, the J end lost 0 bases, and 11 bases lay between the germline ends. The CDR3 runs to 15 residues. Germline V CDR1 and CDR2: MNHNS, SASEGT. The CDR3 loop is CASSPRQANTGELFF. The CDR3 nucleotides read TGTGCCAGCAGCCCTCGACAGGCGAACACCGGGGAGCTGTTTTTT.

V is TRBV27 and J is TRBJ2-1, with 7 bases aligning to TRBD2. CDR3 length equals 15 residues. Germline CDR1 reads MNHEY; CDR2 reads SMNVEV (reference sequence). The trim removed 6 bases at V and 7 bases at J, leaving 12 bases unmatched. In nucleotides, the CDR3 is TGTGCCAGCAGAGCGAGTGGGAGGGCGGGGAATGAGCAGTTCTTC. Translation gives CASRASGRAGNEQFF.

The V gene is TRBV6-1, the J gene TRBJ1-4; D is unclear. V dropped 2 bases and J dropped 8 bases, with 12 bases sitting between them. Germline V gives CDR1 MNHNS, CDR2 SASEGT. The CDR3 covers 14 residues. CDR3 bases: TGTGCCAGCAGTGAAAGTGGAGAGGAGGAAAAACTGTTTTTT. This encodes CASSESGEEEKLFF.

This chain uses TRBV7-6 with TRBJ2-2; D might be TRBD2 (6 bases). Trimming left V 4 bases short and J 1 base short, with 13 bases between. Germline V gene lookup returns CDR1 SGHVS and CDR2 FNYEAQ. The CDR3 has 16 amino acids. The CDR3 DNA reads TGTGCCAGCAGCTCGTTGGGACTTTTGAACACCGGGGAGCTGTTTTTT. Protein sequence: CASSSLGLLNTGELFF.